This TCR beta chain was obtained from a study of blood T cell repertoires in COVID-19. TCRdb's copy holds only in-frame clones and misses some; the assay was immunoSEQ multiplex PCR. The top ten hold 1% of the sample, which has a few hundred thousand clones, roughly 91% seen once. This clone was counted a single time. The sequence was obtained from a man aged 45-65 years with active or convalescent COVID-19. Specimen: peripheral blood.

The CDR3, as DNA: TGTGCCAGCTCATCGAGGACAGGCGGCTCTGGAAACACCATATATTTT. Its protein product is CASSSRTGGSGNTIYF. The chain recombines TRBV18 with TRBJ1-3; 7 nucleotides align to TRBD1. The V segment lost 5 bases and the J segment 0 bases; nucleotides outside the gene matches: 7. Germline V gene lookup returns CDR1 KGHSH and CDR2 LQKENI. This CDR3 is 16 amino acids long. Variable domain in full (rest from reference TRBV18 and TRBJ1-3): NAGVMQNPRHLVRRRGQEARLRCSPMKGHSHVYWYRQLPEEGLKFMVYLQKENIIDESGMPKERFSAEFPKEGPSILRIQQVVRGDSAAYFCASSSRTGGSGNTIYFGEGSWLTVV.